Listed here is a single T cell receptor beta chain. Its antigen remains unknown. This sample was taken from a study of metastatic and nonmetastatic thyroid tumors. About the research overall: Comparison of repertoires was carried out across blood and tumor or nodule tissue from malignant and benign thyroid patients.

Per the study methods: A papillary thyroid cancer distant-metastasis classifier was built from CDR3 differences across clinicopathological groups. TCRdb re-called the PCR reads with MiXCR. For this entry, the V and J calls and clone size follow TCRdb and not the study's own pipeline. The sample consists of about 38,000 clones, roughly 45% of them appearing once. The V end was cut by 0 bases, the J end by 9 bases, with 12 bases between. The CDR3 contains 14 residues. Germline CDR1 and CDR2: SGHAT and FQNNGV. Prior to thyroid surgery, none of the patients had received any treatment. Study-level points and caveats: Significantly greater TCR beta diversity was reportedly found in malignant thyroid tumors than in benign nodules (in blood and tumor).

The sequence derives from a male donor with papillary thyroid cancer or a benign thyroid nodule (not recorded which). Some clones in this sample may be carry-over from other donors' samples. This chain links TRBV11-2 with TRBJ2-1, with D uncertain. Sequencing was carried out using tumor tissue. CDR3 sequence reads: CASSLEYKAGEQFF. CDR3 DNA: TGTGCCAGCAGCTTAGAATACAAGGCTGGTGAGCAGTTCTTC.